This is a list of T cell receptor beta chains from one sample in a study of CD4 T cells in relation to SARS-CoV-2 and coronaviruses. The antigens for these receptors are not known. Clones were read by immunoSEQ multiplex PCR, and TCRdb kept only the in-frame ones, dropping some. The sample includes 18,000 or so clones, around 67% seen only once; the top ten take 20% to 25%. What was sequenced was CD4+ T cells from PBMCs, cultured in vitro. All receptors derive from a human donor in good health. Each CDR3 is given with its conserved first and last residue. The D gene is left open where the match is weak. Rows give clone size only sometimes, using once, few, many, or a class for an expanded clone.

cdr3_aa cdr3_nt v_call d_call j_call clone_size
CASSLKGSRYNEQFF TGTGCCAGCAGTCTCAAGGGGTCGAGGTACAATGAGCAGTTCTTC TRBV7-9 - TRBJ2-1 -
CASSLGSITDTQYF TGCGCCAGCAGCTTGGGGTCGATCACAGATACGCAGTATTTT TRBV5-1 - TRBJ2-3 -
CAIAPGTGGSGANVLTF TGTGCCATCGCGCCCGGGACAGGGGGGTCTGGGGCCAACGTCCTGACTTTC TRBV10-3 TRBD1 TRBJ2-6 -
CASRSSVGNTEAFF TGCGCCAGTCGATCCTCTGTTGGGAACACTGAAGCTTTCTTT TRBV5-1 - TRBJ1-1 once
CASSSGAYSPLHF TGTGCCAGCAGCTCGGGTGCCTATTCACCCCTCCACTTT TRBV7-8 - TRBJ1-6 -
CASSPRGGSSQPQHF TGTGCCAGCAGCCCTCGGGGGGGAAGCAGTCAGCCCCAGCATTTT TRBV3-1/TRBV3-2 - TRBJ1-5 -
CASSLQTGGSETQYF TGTGCCAGCAGCCTCCAGACAGGGGGTTCAGAGACCCAGTACTTC TRBV3-1/TRBV3-2 TRBD1 TRBJ2-5 medium-sized
CASSQDRGPGYTF TGCGCCAGCAGCCAAGATCGAGGGCCTGGCTACACCTTC TRBV4-3 - TRBJ1-2 -
CASSLFTQPDNTGELFF TGTGCCAGCAGCTTGTTTACGCAGCCTGATAACACCGGGGAGCTGTTTTTT TRBV5-6 - TRBJ2-2 -
CASSQQPSRTDTQYF TGTGCCAGCAGCCAACAGCCTAGCCGGACAGATACGCAGTATTTT TRBV3-1/TRBV3-2 - TRBJ2-3 -
CASNLGVQPQHF TGTGCCAGCAACCTTGGCGTTCAGCCCCAGCATTTT TRBV12-3/TRBV12-4 - TRBJ1-5 -
CASSLALVGTDTQYF TGTGCCAGCAGCTTAGCGTTGGTCGGCACAGATACGCAGTATTTT TRBV7-2 - TRBJ2-3 once
CASSVAGGLQETQYF TGTGCCAGCAGCGTAGCTGGCGGACTCCAAGAGACCCAGTACTTC TRBV9 - TRBJ2-5 -
CASSFETDTQYF TGTGCCAGCAGCTTCGAAACAGATACGCAGTATTTT TRBV7-9 - TRBJ2-3 -
CASSPLSRQGGRTEAFF TGTGCCAGCAGTCCCCTAAGTCGGCAGGGGGGACGGACTGAAGCTTTCTTT TRBV6-6 TRBD1 TRBJ1-1 -
CASSPPGQRNTIYF TGCGCCAGCAGCCCCCCGGGACAGAGAAACACCATATATTTT TRBV4-1 TRBD1 TRBJ1-3 -
CASSARSGREETQYF TGTGCCAGCAGCGCGAGGAGCGGGAGGGAAGAGACCCAGTACTTC TRBV9 TRBD2 TRBJ2-5 -
CASSLAGLNTGELFF TGTGCCAGCAGCTTAGCAGGCTTAAACACCGGGGAGCTGTTTTTT TRBV7-2 - TRBJ2-2 -
CASSQGLVTDTQYF TGTGCCAGCAGCCAAGGACTAGTGACAGATACGCAGTATTTT TRBV14 - TRBJ2-3 -
CASSSPRGASGANVLTF TGCGCCAGCAGCTCCCCCCGGGGCGCATCTGGGGCCAACGTCCTGACTTTC TRBV4-1 - TRBJ2-6 -
CSAGLRQYF TGCAGTGCGGGCCTACGGCAGTACTTC TRBV20-1 - TRBJ2-7 few
CASTPITGGNQPQHF TGTGCCAGTACCCCAATAACAGGGGGCAATCAGCCCCAGCATTTT TRBV19 TRBD1 TRBJ1-5 -
CASSLAGAVANEKLFF TGTGCCAGCAGCTTGGCTGGGGCGGTGGCTAATGAAAAACTGTTTTTT TRBV5-4 - TRBJ1-4 -
CSVRANTEAFF TGCAGCGTTCGGGCGAACACTGAAGCTTTCTTT TRBV29-1 - TRBJ1-1 -
CASSLVQGASGYTF TGTGCCAGCAGCTTAGTGCAGGGGGCGTCTGGCTACACCTTC TRBV7-9 TRBD1 TRBJ1-2 -
CASSFGTSTDTQYF TGTGCCAGCAGCTTCGGGACTAGCACAGATACGCAGTATTTT TRBV5-8 - TRBJ2-3 -
CASSLAWESAEAFF TGTGCCAGCAGCTTAGCCTGGGAAAGCGCTGAAGCTTTCTTT TRBV7-8 - TRBJ1-1 few
CASSLEAAFSSGNTIYF TGTGCCAGCAGCTTAGAGGCAGCTTTTTCCTCTGGAAACACCATATATTTT TRBV11-2 - TRBJ1-3 -
CASSQERGPFSYEQYF TGCGCCAGCAGCCAAGAACGGGGACCTTTCTCCTACGAGCAGTACTTC TRBV4-3 - TRBJ2-7 -
CASSVFGSVLGGPVGELFF TGTGCCAGCAGCGTCTTCGGCTCCGTGCTCGGGGGGCCGGTCGGGGAGCTGTTTTTT TRBV9 - TRBJ2-2 once
CASSKGELAGKNIQYF TGTGCCAGCAGCAAAGGGGAGCTAGCGGGGAAAAACATTCAGTACTTC TRBV21-1 - TRBJ2-4 -
CASSFVFGLAGGSTDTQYF TGTGCCAGCAGCTTCGTGTTCGGACTAGCGGGGGGTAGCACAGATACGCAGTATTTT TRBV7-8 TRBD2 TRBJ2-3 -
CASSLTGDSNQPQHF TGCGCCAGCAGCCTTACAGGGGATAGCAATCAGCCCCAGCATTTT TRBV4-3 TRBD1 TRBJ1-5 -
CASSMARRSNEKLFF TGTGCCAGTAGTATGGCAAGGAGGTCTAATGAAAAACTGTTTTTT TRBV19 - TRBJ1-4 -
CASSARTSGGNTQYF TGTGCCAGCAGCGCGAGGACTAGCGGGGGGAATACGCAGTATTTT TRBV9 TRBD2 TRBJ2-3 -
CASGTGTGSTKTQYF TGTGCCAGTGGCACCGGGACAGGGTCAACGAAGACCCAGTACTTC TRBV19 TRBD1 TRBJ2-5 once
CASSQVGSGRRGGNEQFF TGCGCCAGCAGCCAAGTTGGTAGCGGGAGGAGGGGTGGCAATGAGCAGTTCTTC TRBV4-1 TRBD2 TRBJ2-1 -
CASSPERGSGQPQHF TGTGCCAGCTCACCGGAGAGGGGCTCAGGGCAGCCCCAGCATTTT TRBV18 - TRBJ1-5 -
CASSWGGQPQHF TGTGCCAGCAGTTGGGGAGGGCAGCCCCAGCATTTT TRBV12-3/TRBV12-4 - TRBJ1-5 -
CASSYSGGAKNIQYF TGTGCCAGCAGTTACTCCGGAGGAGCCAAAAACATTCAGTACTTC TRBV6-2/TRBV6-3 - TRBJ2-4 -
CASSLDRVRTGELFF TGCGCCAGCAGCTTGGACAGGGTGCGAACCGGGGAGCTGTTTTTT TRBV5-1 - TRBJ2-2 -
CASSPEGGVYNSPLHF TGTGCCAGCTCCCCCGAGGGAGGCGTCTATAATTCACCCCTCCACTTT TRBV18 - TRBJ1-6 -
CASSSRDLAEETQYF TGTGCCAGCAGCTCGCGCGACTTAGCCGAAGAGACCCAGTACTTC TRBV5-4 - TRBJ2-5 -
CASSPKYSGANVLTF TGTGCCAGCAGCCCCAAGTACTCTGGGGCCAACGTCCTGACTTTC TRBV11-2 - TRBJ2-6 -
CASSLFAGGTQYF TGTGCCAGCAGTTTATTTGCGGGAGGAACCCAGTACTTC TRBV28 TRBD2 TRBJ2-5 -
CASSQDQGSPGQYF TGCGCCAGCAGCCAAGATCAAGGATCCCCCGGGCAGTACTTC TRBV4-3 - TRBJ2-7 -
CASSTPAGNEQFF TGTGCCAGCAGCACTCCGGCAGGAAATGAGCAGTTCTTC TRBV27 - TRBJ2-1 once
CASSPTSGRRNEQFF TGTGCCAGCTCACCAACGAGCGGGAGACGGAATGAGCAGTTCTTC TRBV18 TRBD2 TRBJ2-1 -
CASRGWSNTGELFF TGCGCCAGCAGGGGTTGGTCCAACACCGGGGAGCTGTTTTTT TRBV5-1 - TRBJ2-2 -
CASSLDQGWGYTF TGTGCCAGCAGCCTCGATCAGGGATGGGGCTACACCTTC TRBV7-9 - TRBJ1-2 -